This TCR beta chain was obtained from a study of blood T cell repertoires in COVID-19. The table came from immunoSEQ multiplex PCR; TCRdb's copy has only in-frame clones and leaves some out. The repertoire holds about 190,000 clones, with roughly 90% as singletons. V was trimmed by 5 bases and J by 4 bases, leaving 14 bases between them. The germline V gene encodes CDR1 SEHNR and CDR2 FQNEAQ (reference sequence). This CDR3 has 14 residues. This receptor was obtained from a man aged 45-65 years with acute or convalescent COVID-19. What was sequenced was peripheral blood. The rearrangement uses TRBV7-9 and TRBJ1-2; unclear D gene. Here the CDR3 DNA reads TGTGCCAGCAGCCTGCGGTCAGATCTCTATGGCTACACCTTC. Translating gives CASSLRSDLYGYTF.